This entry lists 8 T cell receptor beta chains sequenced from one sample in a study of regulatory T cells in long-lasting Graves disease. Arm-PCR of CDR3 regions and iRepertoire HTBI primers were the basis on which TCR beta libraries were built. MiXCR, run by TCRdb on the multiplex PCR reads, gives a single entry per CDR3 protein. The sample has 300,000 to 350,000 distinct CDR3 sequences, less than 20% seen once; the top ten hold just under 30%. This sample's time point: persistent/refractory GD, antithyroid drugs over 5 years with positive TRAb. RNA from PBMCs was the source of the TCR library. Specimen: peripheral blood mononuclear cells (PBMCs), collected when the disease was refractory, from a patient treated with antithyroid drugs. These TCRs come from a female donor with Graves disease.

In its sample, this clonotype was seen a few times. The chain uses TRBV29-1 and TRBJ1-1; D might be TRBD1 (5 bases). The germline V gene encodes CDR1 SQVTM and CDR2 ANQGSEA. The V gene lost 6 bases and the J gene lost 4 bases, with 21 bases spanning the gap. This CDR3 region has 15 residues. CDR3: CSVLAGQVMPTEAFF. The CDR3 bases are TGCAGCGTCCTAGCCGGACAAGTGATGCCCACTGAAGCTTTCTTT.

This clonotype was counted ten times or more. The chain joins TRBV6-2 or TRBV6-3 to TRBJ1-2; TRBD1 matches at 9 bases. Germline V lookup: CDR1 MNHEY, CDR2 SVGEGT. This CDR3 spans 16 amino acids. V was pared by 5 bases and J by 4 bases, with 11 bases of the junction left unmatched. The CDR3 DNA is TGTGCCAGCAGTGCAACGACAGGGGGAAAAGGCTATGGCTACACCTTC. Amino acid sequence: CASSATTGGKGYGYTF.

This clonotype was counted only a few times. V and J are TRBV28 and TRBJ2-4; D is unresolved. V lost 9 bases and J 0 bases, leaving 21 bases between the germline ends. This CDR3 comprises 17 residues. Germline V gives CDR1 MDHEN, CDR2 SYDVKM. The CDR3 DNA follows: TGTGCCAGTGGACGAGATGACGTATGGTTAGCCAAAAACATTCAGTACTTC. It specifies CASGRDDVWLAKNIQYF.

This clonotype showed up many times. The chain carries TRBV6-1 and TRBJ2-7; a possible D gene is TRBD1 (5 bases). Germline CDR1 MNHNS, CDR2 SASEGT. The CDR3 has 15 residues. V lost 5 bases, J lost 2 bases, and 16 bases lay in between. For the CDR3, the DNA is TGTGCCAGCAGTAGAATTCGGACACTAACCTACGAGCAGTACTTC. Amino acid sequence: CASSRIRTLTYEQYF.

This clonotype was recorded a few times. J is TRBJ2-7 and V is TRBV3-1; D ambiguous. CDR3 length: 14 residues. Trimming removed 3 bases at V and 2 bases at J, with 11 bases between. Germline V gives CDR1 LGHDT, CDR2 YNNKEL (reference sequence). The CDR3 bases are TGTGCCAGCAGCCAGTCTTTCCACCCCTACGAGCAGTACTTC. Translating it yields CASSQSFHPYEQYF.

This sequence joins TRBV10-3 and TRBJ2-1; 10 bases are a match to TRBD2. Germline CDR1 is ENHRY and CDR2 is SYGVKD. The CDR3 is 15 residues long. With 6 bases clipped from V and 7 bases from J, the junction kept 9 bases outside the gene matches. CDR3 DNA sequence: TGTGCCATCAGAAAAGCGGGAGGGCCGGGAAATGAGCAGTTCTTC. It specifies CAIRKAGGPGNEQFF.

This clonotype was recorded at least ten times. The chain joins TRBV2 to TRBJ2-5, with TRBD2 as a possible D gene (6 bases). Germline V lookup: CDR1 SNHLY, CDR2 FYNNEI. The CDR3 is 14 amino acids. Trimming stripped 10 bases from V and 5 bases from J, with 20 bases between. CDR3 coding DNA: TGTGCCACGGGGGACGGCAATCCAAGGGAGACCCAGTACTTC. Translated, it gives CATGDGNPRETQYF.

V is TRBV5-1 and J is TRBJ2-5; 9 bases align to TRBD2. The CDR3 spans 15 residues. Per the germline V gene, CDR1 is SGHRS and CDR2 is YFSETQ. V was pared by 5 bases and J by 5 bases, with 10 bases of the junction left unmatched. The CDR3 here is CASSYRGSGSETQYF. CDR3 nucleotides: TGCGCCAGCAGTTACCGGGGTAGCGGGAGTGAGACCCAGTACTTC.